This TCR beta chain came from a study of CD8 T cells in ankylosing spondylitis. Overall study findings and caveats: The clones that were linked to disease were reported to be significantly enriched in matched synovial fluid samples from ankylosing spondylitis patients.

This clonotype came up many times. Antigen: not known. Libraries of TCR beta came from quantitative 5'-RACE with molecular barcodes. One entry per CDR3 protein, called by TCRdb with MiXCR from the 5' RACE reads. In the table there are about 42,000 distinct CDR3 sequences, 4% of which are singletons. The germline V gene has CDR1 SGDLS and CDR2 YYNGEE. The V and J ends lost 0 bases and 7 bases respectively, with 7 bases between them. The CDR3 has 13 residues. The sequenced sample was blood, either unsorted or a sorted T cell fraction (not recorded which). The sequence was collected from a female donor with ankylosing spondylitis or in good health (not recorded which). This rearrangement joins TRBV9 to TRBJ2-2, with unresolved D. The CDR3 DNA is TGTGCCAGCAGCGTAGGTACTGGCGGGGAGCTGTTTTTT. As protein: CASSVGTGGELFF. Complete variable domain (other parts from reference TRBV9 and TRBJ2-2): DSGVTQTPKHLITATGQRVTLRCSPRSGDLSVYWYQQSLDQGLQFLIQYYNGEERAKGNILERFSAQQFPDLHSELNLSSLELGDSALYFCASSVGTGGELFFGEGSRLTVL.